Below, 5 T cell receptor beta chains from the same sample are listed, as sequenced in a study of identical twins. MiXCR, run by TCRdb on the 5' RACE reads, gives a single entry per CDR3 protein. The top ten clones hold more than 2.5% of a sample with a few hundred thousand distinct CDR3 sequences, 9.6% of them seen once. This sample was also put to use in a study of yellow fever vaccine responses in identical twins.

The sample comprised PBMCs. The receptors were sampled from a woman aged 18-29 years in good health.

This clonotype has only a few counts. The chain couples TRBV11-2 to TRBJ1-1; no clear D gene. V lost 6 bases, J lost 1 base, and 12 bases lay in between. There are 14 residues in the CDR3. Germline loops: CDR1 SGHAT, CDR2 FQNNGV. The CDR3 reads CASRKRDSNTEAFF. The CDR3 DNA reads as TGTGCCAGCAGAAAGAGAGACTCGAACACTGAAGCTTTCTTT.

The V call is TRBV24-1, the J call TRBJ2-7, with 7 nucleotides matching TRBD1. The CDR3 spans 15 residues. Germline loops: CDR1 KGHDR, CDR2 SFDVKD. Trimming took 3 bases from V and 3 from J; bases not matched to a gene: 7. CDR3 region: CATSDDHRGRYEQYF. The CDR3 nucleotides are TGTGCCACCAGTGATGATCACAGGGGCCGCTACGAGCAGTACTTC.

This clonotype was detected ten times or more. The gene calls are TRBV6-5 and TRBJ2-1, with TRBD2 identical over 11 bases. Germline CDR1 reads MNHEY; CDR2 reads SVGAGI. The length of the CDR3 is 16 residues. Trimming cost V 0 bases and J 9 bases; bases outside gene matches: 7. The CDR3 DNA reads as TGTGCCAGCAGTTACTCGACAGGACTAGCGGGTAGTGAGCAGTTCTTC. Amino acids: CASSYSTGLAGSEQFF.

This clonotype was observed at least ten times. The rearrangement uses TRBV5-8 and TRBJ2-3; weak D call: TRBD1 (6 bases). CDR3 length: 15 residues. Trimming left V 2 bases short and J 2 bases short, with 12 bases between. Germline CDR1 is SGHTS and CDR2 is YDEGEE. The CDR3 sequence: CASSFQGTYTDTQYF. The CDR3 bases are TGTGCCAGCAGCTTTCAGGGGACCTACACAGATACGCAGTATTTT.

This clonotype has just a few counts. The chain uses TRBV28 and TRBJ1-1; D remains unclear. Germline lookup yields CDR1 MDHEN and CDR2 SYDVKM. V was clipped by 3 bases and J by 6 bases, with 14 bases between them. This CDR3 region has 14 residues. CDR3 amino acids: CASSFSLSLPEAFF. For the CDR3, the DNA is TGTGCCAGCAGTTTTTCTCTTTCACTGCCTGAAGCTTTCTTT.